This T cell receptor (beta chain) was identified in a study of blood T cell repertoires in COVID-19. Turning to the study itself: The origin of the acute and convalescent COVID-19 samples was the United States, Italy and Spain.

The method was immunoSEQ multiplex PCR; TCRdb's version includes in-frame clones alone and lacks a portion of them. In the table there are some 270,000 clones, roughly nine tenths of which are singletons. This CDR3 contains 14 residues. From germline, CDR1 is MNHEY and CDR2 SMNVEV (reference sequence). Unmatched junction bases numbered 4, after V lost 6 bases and J lost 3 bases. Specimen: peripheral blood. The sequence came from a woman between 55 and 75 years old who had recovered from COVID-19. This sequence joins TRBV27 and TRBJ1-4; 7 bases map to TRBD1. CDR3 residues: CASSVTGPNEKLFF. CDR3 coding DNA: TGTGCCAGCAGCGTGACAGGGCCTAATGAAAAACTGTTTTTT. Together with reference TRBV27 and TRBJ1-4, the CDR3 gives the full variable domain: EAQVTQNPRYLITVTGKKLTVTCSQNMNHEYMSWYRQDPGLGLRQIYYSMNVEVTDKGDVPEGYKVSRKEKRNFPLILESPSPNQTSLYFCASSVTGPNEKLFFGSGTQLSVL.